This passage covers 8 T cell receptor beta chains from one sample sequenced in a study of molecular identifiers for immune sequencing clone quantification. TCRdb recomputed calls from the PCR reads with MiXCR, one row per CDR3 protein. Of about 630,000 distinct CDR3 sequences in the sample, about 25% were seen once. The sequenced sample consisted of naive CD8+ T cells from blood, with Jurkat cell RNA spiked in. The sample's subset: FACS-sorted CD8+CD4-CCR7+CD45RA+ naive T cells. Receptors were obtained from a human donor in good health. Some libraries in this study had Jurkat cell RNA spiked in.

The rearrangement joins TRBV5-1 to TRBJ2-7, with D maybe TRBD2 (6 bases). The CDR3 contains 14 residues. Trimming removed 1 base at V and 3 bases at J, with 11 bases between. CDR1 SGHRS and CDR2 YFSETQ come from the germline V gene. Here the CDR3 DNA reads TGCGCCAGCAGCTTGTCGCGGAGGGACTACGAGCAGTACTTC. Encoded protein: CASSLSRRDYEQYF. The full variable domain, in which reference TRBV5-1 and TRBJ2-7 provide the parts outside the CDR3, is KAGVTQTPRYLIKTRGQQVTLSCSPISGHRSVSWYQQTPGQGLQFLFEYFSETQRNKGNFPGRFSGRQFSNSRSEMNVSTLELGDSALYLCASSLSRRDYEQYFGPGTRLTVT.

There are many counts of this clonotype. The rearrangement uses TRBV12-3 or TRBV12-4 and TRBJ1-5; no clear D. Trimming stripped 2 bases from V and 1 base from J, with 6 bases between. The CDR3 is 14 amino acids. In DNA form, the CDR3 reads TGTGCCAGCAGTTTAATGGGAAGCAATCAGCCCCAGCATTTT. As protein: CASSLMGSNQPQHF.

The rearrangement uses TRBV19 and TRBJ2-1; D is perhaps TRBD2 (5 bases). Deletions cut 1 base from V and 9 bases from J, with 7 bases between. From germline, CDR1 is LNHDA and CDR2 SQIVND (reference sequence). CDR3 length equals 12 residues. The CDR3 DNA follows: TGTGCCAGTAGTATAGGGCGGGTTGAGCAGTTCTTC. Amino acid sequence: CASSIGRVEQFF.

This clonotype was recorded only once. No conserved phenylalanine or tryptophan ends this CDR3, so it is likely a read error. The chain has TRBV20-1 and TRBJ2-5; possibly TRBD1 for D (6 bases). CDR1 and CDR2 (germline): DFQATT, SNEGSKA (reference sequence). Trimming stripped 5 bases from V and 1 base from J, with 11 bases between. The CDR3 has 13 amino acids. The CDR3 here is CSALRDTQETQYS. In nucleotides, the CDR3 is TGCAGTGCTCTCCGGGACACCCAAGAGACCCAGTACTCC.

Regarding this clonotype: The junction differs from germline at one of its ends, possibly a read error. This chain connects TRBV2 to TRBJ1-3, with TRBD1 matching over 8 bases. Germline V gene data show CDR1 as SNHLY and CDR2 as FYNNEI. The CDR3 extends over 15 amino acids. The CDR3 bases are TGTGCCAGCAGTGAAGGCAGGGGGCTTGGAGACACCATATATTTT. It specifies CASSEGRGLGDTIYF. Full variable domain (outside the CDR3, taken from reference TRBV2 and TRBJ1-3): EPEVTQTPSHQVTQMGQEVILRCVPISNHLYFYWYRQILGQKVEFLVSFYNNEISEKSEIFDDQFSVERPDGSNFTLKIRSTKLEDSAMYFCASSEGRGLGDTIYFGEGSWLTVV.

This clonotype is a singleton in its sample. In DNA form, the CDR3 reads TGTGCCAGCAGCGTTAGCGGGGGAGTAGGAGGTACGCAGTATTTT. This translates into CASSVSGGVGGTQYF. This rearrangement joins TRBV9 to TRBJ2-3; TRBD2 matches at 9 bases. The ends lost 2 bases at V and 8 bases at J; junction bases unmatched: 9. This CDR3 is built from 15 residues. The germline gives CDR1 SGDLS, CDR2 YYNGEE.

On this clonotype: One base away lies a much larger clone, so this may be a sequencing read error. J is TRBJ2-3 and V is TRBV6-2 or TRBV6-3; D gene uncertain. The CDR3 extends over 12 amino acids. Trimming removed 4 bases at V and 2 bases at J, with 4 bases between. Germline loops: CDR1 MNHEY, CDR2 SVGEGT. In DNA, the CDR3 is TGTGCCAGCAGTTGCGCCACAGATACGCAGTATTTT. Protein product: CASSCATDTQYF.

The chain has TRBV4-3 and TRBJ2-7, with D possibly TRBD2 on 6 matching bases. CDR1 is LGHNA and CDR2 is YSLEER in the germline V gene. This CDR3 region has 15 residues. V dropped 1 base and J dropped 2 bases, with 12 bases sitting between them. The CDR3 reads CASSQGQPGAYEQYF. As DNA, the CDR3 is TGCGCCAGCAGCCAAGGTCAACCGGGGGCCTACGAGCAGTACTTC.